The following is a T cell receptor (beta chain) sequence with its context. Its antigen is as yet unknown. Then a second PCR, running about 7 to 11 cycles, was carried out with a sample-barcoded 5' primer and a J-beta primer mix. TCRdb itself ran the 5' RACE reads through MiXCR, one entry per CDR3 protein. There are approximately 1,700,000 distinct CDR3 sequences in the sample; about two fifths occur only once, and around 23% lies in the top ten. The entry originates in a study of blood T cells in healthy people across ages. The study, taken as a whole, reports: Long-lived donors carried more naive CD4+ cells and greater diversity than aged donors.

Trimming removed 5 bases at V and 9 bases at J, with 8 bases between. There are 11 residues in the CDR3. The clonotype was recovered from a human donor in good health. The chain combines TRBV12-3 or TRBV12-4 with TRBJ2-1; D gene uncertain. Sample: blood. CDR3 DNA: TGTGCCAGCAGTCCCACGGGTGAGCAGTTCTTC. The encoded protein is CASSPTGEQFF.